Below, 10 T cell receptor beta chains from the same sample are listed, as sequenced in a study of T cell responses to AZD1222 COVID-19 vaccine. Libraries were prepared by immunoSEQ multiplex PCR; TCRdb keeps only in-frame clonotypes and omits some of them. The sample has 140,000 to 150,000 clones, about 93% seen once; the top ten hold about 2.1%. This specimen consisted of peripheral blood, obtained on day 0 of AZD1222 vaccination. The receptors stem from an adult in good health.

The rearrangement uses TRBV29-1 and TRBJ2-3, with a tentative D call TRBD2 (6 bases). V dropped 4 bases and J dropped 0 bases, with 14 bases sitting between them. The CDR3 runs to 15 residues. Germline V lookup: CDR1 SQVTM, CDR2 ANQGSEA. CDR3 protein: CSVGVAGLSTDTQYF. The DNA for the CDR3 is TGCAGCGTTGGGGTTGCGGGGCTTAGCACAGATACGCAGTATTTT.

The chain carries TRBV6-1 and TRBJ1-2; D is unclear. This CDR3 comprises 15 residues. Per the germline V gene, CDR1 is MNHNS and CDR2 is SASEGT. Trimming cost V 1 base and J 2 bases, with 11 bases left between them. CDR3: CASSEVGGSNYGYTF. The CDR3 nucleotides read TGTGCCAGCAGTGAAGTGGGAGGGTCAAACTATGGCTACACCTTC.

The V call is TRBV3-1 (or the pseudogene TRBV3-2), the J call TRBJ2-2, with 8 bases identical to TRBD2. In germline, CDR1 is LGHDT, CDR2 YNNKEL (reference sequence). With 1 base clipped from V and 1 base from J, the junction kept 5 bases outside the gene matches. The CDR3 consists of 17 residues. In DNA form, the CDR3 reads TGTGCCAGCAGCCAAGTCATGCTAGCGGGGAACACCGGGGAGCTGTTTTTT. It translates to CASSQVMLAGNTGELFF.

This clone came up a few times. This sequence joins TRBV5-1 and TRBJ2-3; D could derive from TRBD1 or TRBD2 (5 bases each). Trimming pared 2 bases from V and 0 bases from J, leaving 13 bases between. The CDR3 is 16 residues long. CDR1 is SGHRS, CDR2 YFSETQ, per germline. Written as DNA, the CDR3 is TGCGCCAGCAGCTTCGGGGACGGAACTAGCACAGATACGCAGTATTTT. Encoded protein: CASSFGDGTSTDTQYF.

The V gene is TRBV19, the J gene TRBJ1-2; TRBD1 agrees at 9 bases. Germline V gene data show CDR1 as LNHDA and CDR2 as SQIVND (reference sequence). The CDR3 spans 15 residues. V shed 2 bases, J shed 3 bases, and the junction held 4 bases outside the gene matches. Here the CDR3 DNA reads TGTGCCAGTAGTATAACAGGGGGCTTCGACTATGGCTACACCTTC. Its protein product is CASSITGGFDYGYTF.

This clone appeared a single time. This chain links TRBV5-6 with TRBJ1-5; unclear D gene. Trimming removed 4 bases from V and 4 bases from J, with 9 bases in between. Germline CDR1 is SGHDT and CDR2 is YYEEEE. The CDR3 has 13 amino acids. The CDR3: CASSASVNQPQHF. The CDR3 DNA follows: TGTGCCAGCAGCGCTTCGGTAAATCAGCCCCAGCATTTT.

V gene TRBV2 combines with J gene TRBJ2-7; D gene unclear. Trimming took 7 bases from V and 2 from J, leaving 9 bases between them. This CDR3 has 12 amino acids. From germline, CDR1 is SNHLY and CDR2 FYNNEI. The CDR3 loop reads CASNQGTYEQYF. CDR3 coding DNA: TGTGCCAGCAATCAAGGGACCTACGAGCAGTACTTC.

The CDR3 protein is CASSSQSYEQYF. CDR3 coding DNA: TGTGCCAGTAGTTCCCAATCCTACGAGCAGTACTTC. The chain uses TRBV19 and TRBJ2-7; D gene ambiguous. The CDR3 has 12 residues. V lost 5 bases, J lost 1 base, and 6 bases lay in between. Germline loops: CDR1 LNHDA, CDR2 SQIVND (reference sequence).

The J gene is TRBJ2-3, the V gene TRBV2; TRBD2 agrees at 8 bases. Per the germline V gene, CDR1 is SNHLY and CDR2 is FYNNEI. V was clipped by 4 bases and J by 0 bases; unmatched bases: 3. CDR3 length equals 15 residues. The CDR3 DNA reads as TGTGCCAGCAGTGTGGCGGGGGGCAGCACAGATACGCAGTATTTT. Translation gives CASSVAGGSTDTQYF.

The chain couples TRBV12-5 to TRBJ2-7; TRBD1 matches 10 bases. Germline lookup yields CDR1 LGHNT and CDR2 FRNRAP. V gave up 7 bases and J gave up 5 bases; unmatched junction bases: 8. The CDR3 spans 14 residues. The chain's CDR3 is CASALVGQGDEQYF. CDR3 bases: TGTGCTAGTGCCCTTGTAGGACAGGGGGACGAGCAGTACTTC.